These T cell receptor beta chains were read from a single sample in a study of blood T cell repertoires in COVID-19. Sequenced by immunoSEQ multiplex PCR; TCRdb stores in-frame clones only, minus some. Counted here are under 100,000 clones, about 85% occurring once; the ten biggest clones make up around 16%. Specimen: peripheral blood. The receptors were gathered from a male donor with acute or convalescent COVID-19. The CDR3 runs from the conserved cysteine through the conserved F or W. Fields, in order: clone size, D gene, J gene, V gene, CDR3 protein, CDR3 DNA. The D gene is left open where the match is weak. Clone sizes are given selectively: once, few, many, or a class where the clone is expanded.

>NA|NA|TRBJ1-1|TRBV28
CASISGTPREAFF
TGTGCCAGCATTTCCGGGACACCCCGTGAAGCTTTCTTT
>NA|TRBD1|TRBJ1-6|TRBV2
CASRENASGGRNSPLHF
TGTGCCAGCAGAGAGAACGCGTCAGGGGGCCGCAATTCACCCCTCCACTTT
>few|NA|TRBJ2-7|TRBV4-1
CASSLLSGDSSYEQYF
TGCGCCAGCAGCCTCCTTAGCGGCGATAGCTCCTACGAGCAGTACTTC
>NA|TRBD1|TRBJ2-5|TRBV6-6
CASSSQGQGAETQYF
TGTGCCAGCAGTTCACAAGGACAGGGGGCTGAGACCCAGTACTTC
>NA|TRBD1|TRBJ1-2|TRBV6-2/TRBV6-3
CASSSQGENYGYTF
TGTGCCAGCAGTTCTCAGGGGGAGAACTATGGCTACACCTTC
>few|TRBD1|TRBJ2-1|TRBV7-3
CASSPPGQDNEQFF
TGTGCCAGCAGCCCGCCGGGACAGGACAATGAGCAGTTCTTC
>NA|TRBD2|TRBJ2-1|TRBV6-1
CASSERLAGGANEQFF
TGTGCCAGCAGTGAGCGACTAGCGGGGGGGGCTAATGAGCAGTTCTTC
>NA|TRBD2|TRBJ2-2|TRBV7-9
CASSPLADTGELFF
TGTGCCAGCAGCCCGCTAGCGGACACCGGGGAGCTGTTTTTT
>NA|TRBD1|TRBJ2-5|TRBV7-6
CASSYRTGQQETQYF
TGTGCCAGCAGCTACCGGACAGGGCAGCAAGAGACCCAGTACTTC
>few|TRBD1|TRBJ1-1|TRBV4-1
CASSQLTGEPGAFF
TGCGCCAGCAGCCAACTTACAGGGGAACCCGGGGCTTTCTTT